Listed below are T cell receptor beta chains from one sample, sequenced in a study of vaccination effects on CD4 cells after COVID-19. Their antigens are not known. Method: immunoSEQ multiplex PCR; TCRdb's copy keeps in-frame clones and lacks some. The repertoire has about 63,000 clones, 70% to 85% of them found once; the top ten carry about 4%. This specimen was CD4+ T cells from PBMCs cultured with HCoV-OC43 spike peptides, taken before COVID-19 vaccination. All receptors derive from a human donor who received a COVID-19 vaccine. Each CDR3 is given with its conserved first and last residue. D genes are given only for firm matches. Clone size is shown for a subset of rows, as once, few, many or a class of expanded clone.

CDR3nt: TGTGCCAGCTCACCAGACTCCTACAATGAGCAGTTCTTC; CDR3aa: CASSPDSYNEQFF; v_gene: TRBV18; j_gene: TRBJ2-1; d_gene: NA; abundance: NA
CDR3nt: TGTGCCAGCAGTCCCTCAGGGTACACTGAAGCTTTCTTT; CDR3aa: CASSPSGYTEAFF; v_gene: TRBV2; j_gene: TRBJ1-1; d_gene: NA; abundance: NA
CDR3nt: TGTGCCAGTATGACTGGGGGGACAGATACGCAGTATTTT; CDR3aa: CASMTGGTDTQYF; v_gene: TRBV19; j_gene: TRBJ2-3; d_gene: NA; abundance: once
CDR3nt: TGCGCCAGCAGCCCCGGGACAGGGAACACCGGGGAGCTGTTTTTT; CDR3aa: CASSPGTGNTGELFF; v_gene: TRBV5-1; j_gene: TRBJ2-2; d_gene: TRBD1; abundance: few
CDR3nt: TGCGCCAGCAGCCGGGACAGGGGGGTTGAAAAACTGTTTTTT; CDR3aa: CASSRDRGVEKLFF; v_gene: TRBV4-3; j_gene: TRBJ1-4; d_gene: TRBD1; abundance: NA
CDR3nt: TGTGCCAGTAGTTTCTTGGACACTGAAGCTTTCTTT; CDR3aa: CASSFLDTEAFF; v_gene: TRBV19; j_gene: TRBJ1-1; d_gene: NA; abundance: NA
CDR3nt: TGTGCCAGCAGCTTAGACAGGGATGGCTACACCTTC; CDR3aa: CASSLDRDGYTF; v_gene: TRBV5-5; j_gene: TRBJ1-2; d_gene: TRBD1; abundance: NA
CDR3nt: TGTGCCATCAGAGGGACTAGCGGCCAATCCTACAATGAGCAGTTCTTC; CDR3aa: CAIRGTSGQSYNEQFF; v_gene: TRBV10-3; j_gene: TRBJ2-1; d_gene: TRBD2; abundance: NA
CDR3nt: TGCAGTGCTAGTATGAGTTCATCCAAGGGCGGCTACACCTTC; CDR3aa: CSASMSSSKGGYTF; v_gene: TRBV20-1; j_gene: TRBJ1-2; d_gene: NA; abundance: once
CDR3nt: TGTGCCAGCAGTTGGGGTAGCGGGGGCAGCACAGATACGCAGTATTTT; CDR3aa: CASSWGSGGSTDTQYF; v_gene: TRBV6-5; j_gene: TRBJ2-3; d_gene: TRBD2; abundance: NA
CDR3nt: TGTGCCAGCAGCTTCGAGTCACAGTATGCGTTCTTC; CDR3aa: CASSFESQYAFF; v_gene: TRBV5-8; j_gene: TRBJ2-1; d_gene: NA; abundance: NA
CDR3nt: TGTGCCATCAGACAGACAGGGGGCGCGGGCTATGGCTACACCTTC; CDR3aa: CAIRQTGGAGYGYTF; v_gene: TRBV10-3; j_gene: TRBJ1-2; d_gene: TRBD1; abundance: NA
CDR3nt: TGTGCCAGCAGTATAGGACTAGCGGGGGGGCAGGAGACCCAGTACTTC; CDR3aa: CASSIGLAGGQETQYF; v_gene: TRBV3-1/TRBV3-2; j_gene: TRBJ2-5; d_gene: TRBD2; abundance: NA
CDR3nt: TGTGCCTGGAGTGTACGGGTGATTGGTGGGGAAGCTTTCTTT; CDR3aa: CAWSVRVIGGEAFF; v_gene: TRBV30; j_gene: TRBJ1-1; d_gene: NA; abundance: once
CDR3nt: TGTGCCAGCAGCTCACAAGAGGGGACCCAGTACTTC; CDR3aa: CASSSQEGTQYF; v_gene: TRBV7-9; j_gene: TRBJ2-5; d_gene: NA; abundance: NA
CDR3nt: TGTGCCAGCAGTGAAGCCTGGGGAACTGAAGCTTTCTTT; CDR3aa: CASSEAWGTEAFF; v_gene: TRBV2; j_gene: TRBJ1-1; d_gene: NA; abundance: NA
CDR3nt: TGCGCCAGCAGCTTGTGGGGGAACACTGAAGCTTTCTTT; CDR3aa: CASSLWGNTEAFF; v_gene: TRBV5-1; j_gene: TRBJ1-1; d_gene: NA; abundance: NA
CDR3nt: TGTGCTAGTGGTACAGGGAACCAAGAGACCCAGTACTTC; CDR3aa: CASGTGNQETQYF; v_gene: TRBV12-5; j_gene: TRBJ2-5; d_gene: NA; abundance: NA
CDR3nt: TGTGCCAGCAGGGACAGGGGAGGCTTATATAATTCACCCCTCCACTTT; CDR3aa: CASRDRGGLYNSPLHF; v_gene: TRBV27; j_gene: TRBJ1-6; d_gene: TRBD1; abundance: NA
CDR3nt: TGTGCCTGGAGTGTCGGGGAGGCGGCGAACTATGGCTACACCTTC; CDR3aa: CAWSVGEAANYGYTF; v_gene: TRBV30; j_gene: TRBJ1-2; d_gene: NA; abundance: NA
CDR3nt: TGTGCCAGCAGTTTTTTGGCCGGGGGCACAGATACGCAGTATTTT; CDR3aa: CASSFLAGGTDTQYF; v_gene: TRBV27; j_gene: TRBJ2-3; d_gene: NA; abundance: NA
CDR3nt: TGTGCCACCAGTGATTTGCGGGCAGGGGCCTACAATGAGCAGTTCTTC; CDR3aa: CATSDLRAGAYNEQFF; v_gene: TRBV24-1; j_gene: TRBJ2-1; d_gene: NA; abundance: NA
CDR3nt: TGCAGCGTTGAAGATCCGCAGGGAAAGCATGGCTACACCTTC; CDR3aa: CSVEDPQGKHGYTF; v_gene: TRBV29-1; j_gene: TRBJ1-2; d_gene: NA; abundance: NA
CDR3nt: TGTGCCATCAGTGAGTCGACAGGAGGTTTGAACACTGAAGCTTTCTTT; CDR3aa: CAISESTGGLNTEAFF; v_gene: TRBV10-3; j_gene: TRBJ1-1; d_gene: NA; abundance: NA
CDR3nt: TGTGCCAGCAGACTTTCTAGCACAGATACGCAGTATTTT; CDR3aa: CASRLSSTDTQYF; v_gene: TRBV5-8; j_gene: TRBJ2-3; d_gene: NA; abundance: few
CDR3nt: TGTGCCAGCAGTACCTACGGGACAGGCTCTGGAAACACCATATATTTT; CDR3aa: CASSTYGTGSGNTIYF; v_gene: TRBV27; j_gene: TRBJ1-3; d_gene: TRBD1; abundance: NA
CDR3nt: TGTGCCAGCAGCTTAGGGACAGGAAATCACAATGAGCAGTTCTTC; CDR3aa: CASSLGTGNHNEQFF; v_gene: TRBV7-3; j_gene: TRBJ2-1; d_gene: TRBD1; abundance: NA
CDR3nt: TGTGCCATCGCCCAGCGGGGGGGCTTAAACACCGGGGAGCTGTTTTTT; CDR3aa: CAIAQRGGLNTGELFF; v_gene: TRBV10-3; j_gene: TRBJ2-2; d_gene: TRBD2; abundance: NA
CDR3nt: TGTGCCACCAGCAGAGGGTCAGTGCTTAATTCACCCCTCCACTTT; CDR3aa: CATSRGSVLNSPLHF; v_gene: TRBV15; j_gene: TRBJ1-6; d_gene: NA; abundance: NA
CDR3nt: TGTGCCAGCAGCGTCGGTAGCAGGCACTATGGCTACACCTTC; CDR3aa: CASSVGSRHYGYTF; v_gene: TRBV7-9; j_gene: TRBJ1-2; d_gene: NA; abundance: NA
CDR3nt: TGTGCCACCAGTGACGAGACAGACCCCTATGGCTACACCTTC; CDR3aa: CATSDETDPYGYTF; v_gene: TRBV24-1; j_gene: TRBJ1-2; d_gene: NA; abundance: few
CDR3nt: TGTGCCAGCAGACCTCCTATGGGACAGGGGGAGGGCTACACCTTC; CDR3aa: CASRPPMGQGEGYTF; v_gene: TRBV6-1; j_gene: TRBJ1-2; d_gene: TRBD1; abundance: NA
CDR3nt: TGTGCCAGCAGCTCTCAGGCCCAGCGGGGTATGGGTACGCAGTATTTT; CDR3aa: CASSSQAQRGMGTQYF; v_gene: TRBV7-8; j_gene: TRBJ2-3; d_gene: TRBD2; abundance: NA
CDR3nt: TGTGCCAGCAGTTTTGGACGCTCTGGAAACACCATATATTTT; CDR3aa: CASSFGRSGNTIYF; v_gene: TRBV28; j_gene: TRBJ1-3; d_gene: NA; abundance: NA
CDR3nt: TGTGCCAGCAGCCAGGGGCTGGGGCCAGATACGCAGTATTTT; CDR3aa: CASSQGLGPDTQYF; v_gene: TRBV3-1/TRBV3-2; j_gene: TRBJ2-3; d_gene: NA; abundance: NA
CDR3nt: TGCAGTGCCCACCTACAAGAGACCCAGTACTTC; CDR3aa: CSAHLQETQYF; v_gene: TRBV20-1; j_gene: TRBJ2-5; d_gene: NA; abundance: NA
CDR3nt: TGTGCCAGCTCACGACAGGACACTGAAGCTTTCTTT; CDR3aa: CASSRQDTEAFF; v_gene: TRBV18; j_gene: TRBJ1-1; d_gene: NA; abundance: once
CDR3nt: TGTGCCAGCAGCCCATTGACAGGGGGCTCTGGGGCCAACGTCCTGACTTTC; CDR3aa: CASSPLTGGSGANVLTF; v_gene: TRBV9; j_gene: TRBJ2-6; d_gene: TRBD1; abundance: NA
CDR3nt: TGCGCCAGCAGCCAGCGGGGCGGGGGGACCACCGGGGAGCTGTTTTTT; CDR3aa: CASSQRGGGTTGELFF; v_gene: TRBV4-3; j_gene: TRBJ2-2; d_gene: TRBD2; abundance: NA
CDR3nt: TGTGCCTGGAGCAACTTAAGACACACTGAAGCTTTCTTT; CDR3aa: CAWSNLRHTEAFF; v_gene: TRBV30; j_gene: TRBJ1-1; d_gene: NA; abundance: NA
CDR3nt: TGTGCCAGCAGCTCGGGACAGGTAGAGACCCAGTACTTC; CDR3aa: CASSSGQVETQYF; v_gene: TRBV7-2; j_gene: TRBJ2-5; d_gene: TRBD1; abundance: NA
CDR3nt: TGTGCCAGCAGCGAATCCCCCACGAACACCGGGGAGCTGTTTTTT; CDR3aa: CASSESPTNTGELFF; v_gene: TRBV2; j_gene: TRBJ2-2; d_gene: NA; abundance: NA
CDR3nt: TGTGCCAGTAGAGTGACGGGTAGCAATCAGCCCCAGCATTTT; CDR3aa: CASRVTGSNQPQHF; v_gene: TRBV19; j_gene: TRBJ1-5; d_gene: NA; abundance: NA
CDR3nt: TGTGCTAGTGGTTTATGGGGGGCGGAGACCCAGTACTTC; CDR3aa: CASGLWGAETQYF; v_gene: TRBV12-5; j_gene: TRBJ2-5; d_gene: NA; abundance: NA
CDR3nt: TGTGCCGTTCGACAGGGGGCTGTTGAGACCCAGTACTTC; CDR3aa: CAVRQGAVETQYF; v_gene: TRBV6-5; j_gene: TRBJ2-5; d_gene: TRBD1; abundance: NA
CDR3nt: TGTGCCAGCAGCTCTATAGAAGGGACAGCCAAAAACATTCAGTACTTC; CDR3aa: CASSSIEGTAKNIQYF; v_gene: TRBV6-6; j_gene: TRBJ2-4; d_gene: NA; abundance: NA
CDR3nt: TGTGCCAGCTCACCACAGGGGACAGGGGGCCCTGAAGCTTTCTTT; CDR3aa: CASSPQGTGGPEAFF; v_gene: TRBV18; j_gene: TRBJ1-1; d_gene: TRBD1; abundance: once
CDR3nt: TGTGCCAGCAGTAAGGGTAGCGGGGTCCCCTACAATGAGCAGTTCTTC; CDR3aa: CASSKGSGVPYNEQFF; v_gene: TRBV6-2/TRBV6-3; j_gene: TRBJ2-1; d_gene: TRBD2; abundance: NA
CDR3nt: TGTGCCAGCTCACCACTCAGCAGCGCTAGCGGGGGTCCAAGCACAGATACGCAGTATTTT; CDR3aa: CASSPLSSASGGPSTDTQYF; v_gene: TRBV18; j_gene: TRBJ2-3; d_gene: TRBD2; abundance: NA
CDR3nt: TGTGCCAGCAATTCGGGCGAGAATCAGCCCCAGCATTTT; CDR3aa: CASNSGENQPQHF; v_gene: TRBV2; j_gene: TRBJ1-5; d_gene: NA; abundance: NA
CDR3nt: TGTGCCAGCTCACCGGAAACTGAAGCTTTCTTT; CDR3aa: CASSPETEAFF; v_gene: TRBV18; j_gene: TRBJ1-1; d_gene: NA; abundance: few
CDR3nt: TGTGCCAGCAGCGTAGGGGTAGGGGGCGGCAATCAGCCCCAGCATTTT; CDR3aa: CASSVGVGGGNQPQHF; v_gene: TRBV9; j_gene: TRBJ1-5; d_gene: TRBD1; abundance: NA
CDR3nt: TGCGCCAGCAGCTTGTCGACAGGGAACTATGGCTACACCTTC; CDR3aa: CASSLSTGNYGYTF; v_gene: TRBV5-1; j_gene: TRBJ1-2; d_gene: TRBD1; abundance: NA
CDR3nt: TGTGCCAGCAGGCAGGGGGCAGGCACTGAAGCTTTCTTT; CDR3aa: CASRQGAGTEAFF; v_gene: TRBV12-3/TRBV12-4; j_gene: TRBJ1-1; d_gene: TRBD1; abundance: NA
CDR3nt: TGTGCCAGCAGCTTACGCCTAACTAGCGGGGTTGTGAATGAGCAGTTCTTC; CDR3aa: CASSLRLTSGVVNEQFF; v_gene: TRBV7-2; j_gene: TRBJ2-1; d_gene: TRBD2; abundance: NA
CDR3nt: TGTGCCACCAGTGATTTGGGGGGATATGGCTACACCTTC; CDR3aa: CATSDLGGYGYTF; v_gene: TRBV24-1; j_gene: TRBJ1-2; d_gene: NA; abundance: NA
CDR3nt: TGTGCCAGCAGCTCACCAGGCGACAGGAACACTGAAGCTTTCTTT; CDR3aa: CASSSPGDRNTEAFF; v_gene: TRBV7-3; j_gene: TRBJ1-1; d_gene: NA; abundance: NA
CDR3nt: TGTGCCAGCAGTTACTCCGGGGGGCCTATCTCTGGAAACACCATATATTTT; CDR3aa: CASSYSGGPISGNTIYF; v_gene: TRBV6-2/TRBV6-3; j_gene: TRBJ1-3; d_gene: NA; abundance: NA
CDR3nt: TGTGCCATCAGTGACGGGACAGGGGACGGTCAGCCCCAGCATTTT; CDR3aa: CAISDGTGDGQPQHF; v_gene: TRBV10-3; j_gene: TRBJ1-5; d_gene: TRBD1; abundance: once